This TCR beta chain stems from a study of blood T cell repertoires in COVID-19. About the research overall: The cDNA or gDNA used as material had been derived from T cells, B-cell-depleted T cells, or PBMCs.

Membership in each cohort depended on participant-reported clinical history. Assay: immunoSEQ multiplex PCR; the TCRdb copy retains only in-frame clones and omits some. The table includes 300,000 to 400,000 clones, roughly nine tenths detected once. The V end lost 0 bases, the J end lost 4 bases, and 12 bases lay between the germline ends. The CDR3 loop spans 15 amino acids. Germline assignment: CDR1 LGHNA and CDR2 YSLEER. The table lists this clone with a count of one. This receptor was obtained from a woman in her twenties or thirties who had recovered from COVID-19. The V call is TRBV4-3, the J call TRBJ1-1; D unclear. Sequencing used PBMCs or T cells enriched from blood (not recorded which). The CDR3 nucleotides are TGCGCCAGCAGCCAAGATTCCGGGGTTAGCACTGAAGCTTTCTTT. It is translated as CASSQDSGVSTEAFF.